This T cell receptor beta chain was recovered during a study of blood T cell repertoires in COVID-19 (dated by TCRdb to the early 2020s). Looking at the study overall: The collaborator samples originated in the United States, Italy and Spain and spanned the acute and convalescent phases of COVID-19. The prospective study material was composed of cDNA or gDNA derived from T cells, B-cell-depleted T cells, or PBMCs. Subjects who had been exposed to COVID-19, were actively infected with it, or had recovered from it provided the deeply sampled blood TCRbeta repertoires that made up the dataset. The repertoires were made available in a free public database intended to serve as a resource for research on the immune response to SARS-CoV-2. The samples were drawn from the first 160 participants of the ongoing ImmuneRACE study and from more than 1,000 subjects provided by 6 global collaborators. Nearly every sample came with metadata listing a de-identified subject ID, COVID-19 status, age in years and sex. HLA class I and class II types, where available, came from metadata supplied by the sample provider rather than from assay-based typing.

Inclusive of the bounding cysteine and phenylalanine, the CDR3 is 15 residues long. The CDR3 DNA has 45 bases and is translated from base 1. In the germline V gene, CDR1 corresponds to MGHDK and CDR2 to SYGVNS. Trimming removed 3 bases from V and 6 bases from J, leaving 15 bases between the germline ends. In the case of this clone: Its target antigen remains unknown. There are no base qualities to consult, and no much larger clone falls within one base.

What the authors observed across the whole study: How much clinical and demographic metadata was included differed by source and by participant, and the metadata was provided uncurated.

Participants in the prospective study were enrolled through a virtual design, were aged roughly 18 to 100 years, and lived in roughly 25 United States geographic areas. To assign participants to cohorts, the prospective study relied on clinical history that participants themselves reported in a screening survey and a study questionnaire. Recovered participants in ImmuneRACE Cohort 3 were defined as having two consecutive negative NP/OP PCR tests, clearance from a healthcare professional, or resolution of symptoms. Mobile phlebotomists in the prospective study collected whole blood, serum and a nasopharyngeal or oropharyngeal swab from every participant. Prospective study participants could optionally give additional blood draws and questionnaires over an approximately 2-month period. Before DNA extraction, prospective study blood samples were shipped either frozen or at room temperature. TCRbeta CDR3 regions were amplified from genomic DNA by means of the immunoSEQ Assay, a bias-controlled multiplex PCR. For the original study's pipeline: The number of nucleated cells in each sample was estimated by amplification of reference gene primers within the assay. To quantify the absolute abundance of each unique TCRbeta CDR3 rearrangement, sequence reads were collapsed and filtered. For each sample, productive Simpson clonality was calculated by taking the square root of Simpson's diversity index across productive rearrangements. What TCRdb holds here is the immuneACCESS table cut down to in-frame rearrangements. Part of the clones is not present; checked against another copy, under half of the missing clones reflect an unresolved V gene, and the others are unexplained. V and J calls and clone size are given by that table; D and trimming were obtained from the DNA. This sample has a few hundred thousand clones in its table, and 75% to 90% of those were observed once. The ten largest clones capture 2.5% to 3% of the sample.

The receptor was derived from a woman aged 50 to 60 who had recovered from COVID-19. The rearranged chain carries TRBV25-1 and TRBJ1-5, with a tentative D gene TRBD1 over 6 matching bases. Material: PBMCs or T cells enriched from blood (not recorded which). The CDR3 in this case is CASSDNREGSQPQHF. The nucleotide sequence reads as follows: TGTGCCAGCAGTGATAACAGGGAAGGTAGTCAGCCCCAGCATTTT.